Following are 13 T cell receptor beta chains from one sample sequenced in a study of T cell responses to AZD1222 COVID-19 vaccine. Sequenced by immunoSEQ multiplex PCR; TCRdb stores in-frame clones only, minus some. The repertoire consists of 140,000 to 150,000 clones, with around 83% occurring once and the leading ten covering less than 6%. The sequenced sample was peripheral blood, obtained 28 days after the second AZD1222 dose. The source is an adult who received the AZD1222 COVID-19 vaccine.

The genes are TRBV7-2 and TRBJ1-2; D call uncertain. V lost 1 base, J lost 8 bases, and 14 bases lay in between. Germline loops: CDR1 SGHTA, CDR2 FQGNSA. This CDR3 spans 14 amino acids. The CDR3 sequence is CASSLGWLVGGYTF. DNA of the CDR3: TGTGCCAGCAGCTTAGGGTGGTTGGTAGGAGGCTACACCTTC.

V and J are TRBV30 and TRBJ1-1; the match to TRBD1 covers 8 bases. Trimming at V came to 5 bases and at J to 11 bases, leaving 13 bases not matched to a gene. This CDR3 is built from 13 residues. Germline V CDR1 and CDR2: GTSNPN, SVGIG (reference sequence). CDR3: CAWALRQGLDAFF. The CDR3 bases are TGTGCCTGGGCCCTCAGACAGGGGTTGGATGCTTTCTTT.

This sequence joins TRBV28 and TRBJ1-4; 7 positions match TRBD1. The CDR3 has 18 residues. CDR1 and CDR2 (germline): MDHEN, SYDVKM. The V gene end was trimmed by 2 bases and the J gene end by 5 bases; junction bases not matched to a gene: 14. The CDR3 sequence: CASSLGGDRAANNEKLFF. CDR3 DNA: TGTGCCAGCAGTTTAGGGGGGGACAGAGCCGCTAACAATGAAAAACTGTTTTTT.

The chain joins TRBV27 to TRBJ1-2; 9 positions match TRBD1. CDR3 length equals 16 residues. With V trimmed by 5 bases and J by 2 bases, 9 bases remained unmatched. Per germline, CDR1 MNHEY and CDR2 SMNVEV (reference sequence). CDR3 nucleotides: TGTGCCAGCAGTCCCCTGGGACAGGGACTAAACTATGGCTACACCTTC. This sequence encodes CASSPLGQGLNYGYTF.

The chain joins TRBV6-5 to TRBJ1-1; tentatively, D is TRBD1 (5 bases). The ends were cut back, 6 bases at V and 7 bases at J, with 15 bases in the middle. The CDR3 has 13 residues. Germline V gene data show CDR1 as MNHEY and CDR2 as SVGAGI. This chain's CDR3 is CASSPVARGEAFF. For the CDR3, the DNA is TGTGCCAGCAGCCCAGTTGCGAGGGGTGAAGCTTTCTTT.

The CDR3 DNA reads TGTGCCAGCAGTCCCATGGAGGGAGGGAATCAGCCCCAGCATTTT. This encodes CASSPMEGGNQPQHF. This rearrangement joins TRBV6-5 to TRBJ1-5, with D uncertain. CDR1 is MNHEY, CDR2 SVGAGI, per germline. V was pared by 5 bases and J by 4 bases, with 15 bases between. The CDR3 extends over 15 amino acids.

This clone was seen a single time. This chain joins TRBV19 and TRBJ1-4; D is undetermined. V gave up 8 bases and J gave up 2 bases, with 15 bases separating them. This CDR3 comprises 15 residues. Germline values: CDR1 LNHDA, CDR2 SQIVND (reference sequence). CDR3 region: CASYGAVLTNEKLFF. The CDR3 DNA is TGTGCCAGTTACGGAGCCGTTTTGACTAATGAAAAACTGTTTTTT.

The CDR3: CASSDSGLEGSNEQFF. CDR3 bases: TGTGCCAGCAGTGACTCGGGACTAGAAGGCTCAAATGAGCAGTTCTTC. The chain uses TRBV2 and TRBJ2-1, with 8 bases lining up with TRBD2. Germline lookup yields CDR1 SNHLY and CDR2 FYNNEI. CDR3 size: 16 residues. With 3 bases clipped from V and 7 bases from J, the junction kept 11 bases outside the gene matches.

The chain joins TRBV27 to TRBJ2-3; no clear D. The V end was cut by 6 bases, the J end by 1 base, with 8 bases between. Germline V gene data show CDR1 as MNHEY and CDR2 as SMNVEV (reference sequence). The CDR3 has 13 amino acids. CDR3 protein: CASRLDRTDTQYF. In DNA form, the CDR3 reads TGTGCCAGCAGGCTGGACCGCACAGATACGCAGTATTTT.

The J gene is TRBJ1-5, the V gene TRBV15, with D perhaps TRBD1 (5 bases). The CDR3 is 14 residues long. Germline V lookup: CDR1 LNHNV, CDR2 YYDKDF (reference sequence). V was cut by 9 bases and J by 4 bases, with 16 bases left in between. CDR3 sequence: CATTARVRNQPQHF. CDR3 DNA sequence: TGTGCCACGACCGCCAGGGTACGGAATCAGCCCCAGCATTTT.

This chain uses TRBV10-3 with TRBJ2-2; 7 nucleotides align to TRBD1. The CDR3 loop spans 16 amino acids. V was pared by 6 bases and J by 6 bases, with 13 bases of the junction left unmatched. From germline, CDR1 is ENHRY and CDR2 SYGVKD. In nucleotides, the CDR3 is TGTGCCATCAGCCACCGCGACAGGGAGTCGTCCGGGGAGCTGTTTTTT. The encoded protein is CAISHRDRESSGELFF.

V usage is TRBV3-1 (or the pseudogene TRBV3-2) and J usage is TRBJ1-4, with TRBD1 as a possible D gene (6 bases). V was trimmed by 1 base and J by 5 bases, leaving 8 bases between them. The CDR3 extends over 14 amino acids. Per the germline V gene, CDR1 is LGHDT and CDR2 is YNNKEL (reference sequence). CDR3 loop: CASSQGGPNEKLFF. The CDR3 DNA reads as TGTGCCAGCAGCCAAGGGGGGCCGAATGAAAAACTGTTTTTT.

This chain uses TRBV20-1 with TRBJ1-3; TRBD1 is a possible D gene (5 bases). The CDR3 contains 17 residues. The V gene's germline CDR1 is DFQATT and CDR2 SNEGSKA (reference sequence). V was clipped by 3 bases and J by 11 bases, with 29 bases between them. The CDR3 region has the DNA TGCAGTGCTAGTATGGCTGGGGGGGTCAAGTTCGGAACGGCCATATATTTT. As protein: CSASMAGGVKFGTAIYF.